This T cell receptor (beta chain) comes out of a study of neurological immune-mediated disorders. Study-level results: The repertoires of 18 of 34 multiple sclerosis patients fell into one related-CDR3 cluster (a possible signature) under phylogenetic grouping. Levels of TCR clonal expansion peaked in HTLV-1-associated myelopathy and reached their lowest in multiple sclerosis, under those of healthy controls. TCR-beta repertoires seemed private in all groups, with no expanded CDR3 amino acid sequences shared.

Synthesis of cDNA was performed by 5'RACE using 10-nucleotide random UMIs. Via MiXCR, TCRdb re-called the 5' RACE reads, giving one row per CDR3 protein. The data hold about 66,000 distinct CDR3 sequences, with nearly 3.5% observed a single time. The CDR3 runs to 12 residues. The germline gives CDR1 MNHEY, CDR2 SVGEGT. This clonotype was picked up a small number of times. Its target is not known. A much larger clonotype is one base distant, so this may be a read error. This TCR was sampled from a middle-aged man with multiple sclerosis. The V and J genes are TRBV6-2 or TRBV6-3 and TRBJ1-1; D unresolved. Source material: PBMCs. The CDR3 sequence is CDSSLGFTEAFF. The CDR3 bases are TGTGACAGCAGTTTGGGTTTCACGGAAGCTTTCTTT.